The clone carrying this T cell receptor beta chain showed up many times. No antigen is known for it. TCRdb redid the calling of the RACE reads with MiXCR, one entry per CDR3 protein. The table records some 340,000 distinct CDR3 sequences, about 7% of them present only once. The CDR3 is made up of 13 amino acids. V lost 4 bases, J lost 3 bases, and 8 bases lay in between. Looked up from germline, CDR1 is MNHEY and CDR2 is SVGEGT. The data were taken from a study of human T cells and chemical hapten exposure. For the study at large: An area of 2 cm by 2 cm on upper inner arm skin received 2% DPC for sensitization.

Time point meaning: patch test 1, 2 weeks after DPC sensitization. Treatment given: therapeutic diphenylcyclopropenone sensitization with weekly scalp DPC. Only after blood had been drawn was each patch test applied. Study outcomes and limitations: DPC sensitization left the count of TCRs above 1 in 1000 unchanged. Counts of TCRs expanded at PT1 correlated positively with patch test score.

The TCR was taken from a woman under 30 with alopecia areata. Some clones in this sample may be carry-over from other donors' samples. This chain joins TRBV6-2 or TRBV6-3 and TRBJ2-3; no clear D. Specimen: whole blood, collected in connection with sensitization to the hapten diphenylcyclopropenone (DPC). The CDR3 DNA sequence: TGTGCCAGCAGTTCACAGAGGACAGATACGCAGTATTTT. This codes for CASSSQRTDTQYF.